The 15 T cell receptor beta chains below come from one sample, sequenced in a study of blood T cell repertoires in COVID-19. Generated by immunoSEQ multiplex PCR, the TCRdb table keeps only in-frame clones and is missing some. The sample consists of some 50,000 clones, around 83% of them appearing once. Sequencing was carried out using peripheral blood. These TCRs come from a woman older than 75 with acute or convalescent COVID-19.

J is TRBJ1-5 and V is TRBV4-1; the D is unclear. In germline, CDR1 is MGHRA, CDR2 YSYEKL. CDR3 length: 14 amino acids. Trimming cost V 0 bases and J 7 bases, with 10 bases left between them. The CDR3 region has the DNA TGCGCCAGCAGCCAAGATACAGTCCCACAGCCCCAGCATTTT. It translates to CASSQDTVPQPQHF.

The chain employs TRBV20-1 and TRBJ1-1; weak D call: TRBD1 (5 bases). The CDR3 has 13 residues. The V end lost 3 bases, the J end lost 2 bases, and 10 bases lay between the germline ends. Germline loops: CDR1 DFQATT, CDR2 SNEGSKA (reference sequence). DNA of the CDR3: TGCAGTGCTAGTGGCGGGGGAAACACTGAAGCTTTCTTT. Residues: CSASGGGNTEAFF.

The chain employs TRBV7-9 and TRBJ2-7, with a weak D call TRBD1 (6 bases). The CDR3 has 15 residues. V dropped 3 bases and J dropped 4 bases, with 16 bases sitting between them. The V gene's germline CDR1 is SEHNR and CDR2 FQNEAQ (reference sequence). The CDR3 here is CASSLGSGGRYEQYF. As DNA, the CDR3 is TGTGCCAGCAGCTTGGGTTCTGGGGGCAGGTACGAGCAGTACTTC.

J is TRBJ1-2 and V is TRBV27; D gene unclear. The CDR3 consists of 14 residues. The germline V gene encodes CDR1 MNHEY and CDR2 SMNVEV (reference sequence). Trimming cost V 3 bases and J 4 bases, with 12 bases left between them. The CDR3, as DNA: TGTGCCAGCAGTTTGTCACACCGATCCTATGGCTACACCTTC. Translation gives CASSLSHRSYGYTF.

The chain is built from TRBV6-5 and TRBJ2-7, with 7 bases that match TRBD2. Germline trimming cut 2 bases from V and 4 bases from J; bases unmatched to any gene: 5. CDR1 is MNHEY, CDR2 SVGAGI, per germline. This CDR3 spans 14 amino acids. The CDR3 DNA is TGTGCCAGCAGTTACGCGGGGGAGATATACGAGCAGTACTTC. This sequence encodes CASSYAGEIYEQYF.

The V gene is TRBV7-2, the J gene TRBJ2-4; 15 bases fit TRBD2. The junction had 7 bases not matched to a gene; V was cut back by 4 bases and J by 12 bases. Germline V gene lookup returns CDR1 SGHTA and CDR2 FQGNSA. This CDR3 spans 15 amino acids. For the CDR3, the DNA is TGTGCCAGCAGCTCACCGGGACTAGCGGGGGGTGGTCAGTACTTC. This gives the protein CASSSPGLAGGGQYF.

The V gene is TRBV12-3 or TRBV12-4, the J gene TRBJ2-5, with 7 bases lining up with TRBD1. The J segment lost 4 bases and the V segment lost 6 bases, leaving 5 bases of the junction unmatched. CDR3 length: 13 residues. The CDR3 region is CASSRGIVETQYF. CDR3 bases: TGTGCCAGCAGCAGGGGGATAGTAGAGACCCAGTACTTC.

Comments on this clone: The sample holds other DNA sequences that translate to the same CDR3. CDR3 region: CSVRGGTGGYYGYTF. The CDR3 DNA is TGCAGCGTTCGGGGGGGGACAGGGGGCTACTATGGCTACACCTTC. The rearrangement uses TRBV29-1 and TRBJ1-2, with TRBD1 identical over 12 bases. CDR1 and CDR2 from the germline V gene are SQVTM and ANQGSEA. The CDR3 totals 15 residues. After removal of 5 bases from V and 3 bases from J, the junction contained 7 bases not matched to a gene.

J is TRBJ1-2 and V is TRBV19; D is undetermined. Trimming shortened V by 0 bases and J by 5 bases, and 4 bases separated the two germline ends. Germline V gives CDR1 LNHDA, CDR2 SQIVND (reference sequence). CDR3 length equals 12 residues. The CDR3 here is CASSIDRYGYTF. The CDR3 DNA sequence: TGTGCCAGTAGTATAGACCGTTATGGCTACACCTTC.

This clone was picked up a small number of times. The V call is TRBV19, the J call TRBJ1-2; perhaps TRBD1 as D (5 bases). This CDR3 spans 15 amino acids. CDR1 and CDR2 from the germline V gene are LNHDA and SQIVND (reference sequence). V was trimmed by 0 bases and J by 7 bases, leaving 15 bases between them. The CDR3 loop is CASSIDSGLRSGYTF. In nucleotides, the CDR3 is TGTGCCAGTAGTATAGATTCAGGGCTGAGAAGTGGCTACACCTTC.

The chain links TRBV5-1 to TRBJ1-2, with 7 nucleotides matching TRBD1. Per the germline V gene, CDR1 is SGHRS and CDR2 is YFSETQ. The J segment lost 8 bases and the V segment lost 4 bases, leaving 8 bases of the junction unmatched. The CDR3 extends over 13 amino acids. The CDR3 region is CASSQTGTVGYTF. CDR3 DNA sequence: TGCGCCAGCAGCCAGACCGGGACAGTAGGCTACACCTTC.

The chain combines TRBV29-1 with TRBJ1-5; D is undetermined. CDR3 length: 13 amino acids. The V and J ends lost 4 bases and 4 bases respectively, with 11 bases between them. CDR1 is SQVTM, CDR2 ANQGSEA, per germline. CDR3 DNA sequence: TGCAGCGTTGCTTACTCAAAGAATCAGCCCCAGCATTTT. It yields the protein CSVAYSKNQPQHF.

For the CDR3, the DNA is TGTGCCAGCAGCCCCCAGCGGGGGGGCCACGAGCAGTACTTC. It yields the protein CASSPQRGGHEQYF. The V gene is TRBV7-9, the J gene TRBJ2-7; 10 nucleotides match TRBD2. Germline V CDR1 and CDR2: SEHNR, FQNEAQ (reference sequence). The CDR3 is made up of 14 amino acids. Trimming removed 5 bases from V and 5 bases from J; junction bases left unmatched: 6.

The V and J genes are TRBV21-1 and TRBJ2-1; the table gives TRBD2 as D, unverified against the DNA. TRBV21-1 is recorded as a pseudogene. CDR3 length equals 14 residues. The CDR3, as DNA: TGTGCCAGCAGCCTCGCTATCCGGGACAATGAGCAGTTCTTC. It encodes CASSLAIRDNEQFF.

J is TRBJ1-2 and V is TRBV20-1; 7 nucleotides line up with TRBD1. Germline-derived CDR1 and CDR2 are DFQATT and SNEGSKA (reference sequence). The CDR3 consists of 13 residues. The V segment lost 3 bases and the J segment 4 bases; nucleotides outside the gene matches: 5. The CDR3 loop reads CSASAGTVYGYTF. In nucleotides, the CDR3 is TGCAGTGCTAGTGCCGGGACAGTCTATGGCTACACCTTC.